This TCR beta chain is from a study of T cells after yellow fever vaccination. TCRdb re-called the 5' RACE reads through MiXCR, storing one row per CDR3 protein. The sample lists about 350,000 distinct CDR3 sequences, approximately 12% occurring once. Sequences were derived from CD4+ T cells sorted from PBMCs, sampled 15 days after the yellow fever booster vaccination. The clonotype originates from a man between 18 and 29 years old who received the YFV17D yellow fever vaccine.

CDR3 DNA sequence: TGTGCCAGCAGCTTAGTAAGGGGACAGGGGACCACTGAAGCTTTCTTT. Its translation: CASSLVRGQGTTEAFF. V and J are TRBV7-2 and TRBJ1-1, with 10 bases identical to TRBD1. V was clipped by 1 base and J by 4 bases; unmatched bases: 6. Per the germline V gene, CDR1 is SGHTA and CDR2 is FQGNSA. This CDR3 is 16 amino acids long. The variable domain in full, completed from reference TRBV7-2 and TRBJ1-1, reads GAGVSQSPSNKVTEKGKDVELRCDPISGHTALYWYRQSLGQGLEFLIYFQGNSAPDKSGLPSDRFSAERTGGSVSTLTIQRTQQEDSAVYLCASSLVRGQGTTEAFFGQGTRLTVV.